This entry is about one T cell receptor (beta chain). Its cognate antigen is unknown. The germline V and J ends were trimmed by 3 bases and 4 bases, with 7 bases remaining between them. The CDR3 is 13 amino acids. Germline values: CDR1 LNHDA, CDR2 SQIVND (reference sequence). The data derive from a study of shared clonotypes between healthy human individuals. Notes on the study in general: Richness estimates generally favored naive over memory subsets. Clonotypes not shared had lower generation probabilities than those common to all four donors.

Sequencing was performed with immunoSEQ multiplex PCR; in TCRdb, only in-frame clones are kept and a portion is missing. The sample carries 700,000 or so clones, roughly 78% recorded once. The chain is built from TRBV19 and TRBJ1-5; unclear D gene. Sequenced input: memory CD4+ T cells sorted from blood. Subset reported: CD45RA-negative fraction. The receptor comes from a woman younger than 45 in good health. The CDR3 DNA is TGTGCCAGTAGTATTTCAGAAAATCAGCCCCAGCATTTT. Protein sequence: CASSISENQPQHF.